This T cell receptor beta chain was sequenced for a study of radiation and T cells in renal cell carcinoma. As for the study in general: Nephrectomy followed 15 Gy stereotactic body radiation by 4 weeks.

Only in-frame clones appear in the TCRdb table, and some are missing; sequencing was by immunoSEQ multiplex PCR. Of roughly 150,000 clones in the sample, roughly 87% are singletons; the top ten hold over 10%. A note on this clone: Its ends do not fully match the called genes, so a read error is possible.

CDR1 SSHAT and CDR2 FNYEAQ come from the germline V gene (reference sequence). The CDR3 covers 15 residues. Indicated time point: blood 2 weeks post-SBRT. The treatment is: 15 Gy SBRT to primary tumor, nephrectomy 4 weeks later. This sample comprised blood, obtained from a patient whose treatment included radiotherapy and nephrectomy. This chain links TRBV7-7 with TRBJ2-5; 7 bases are a match to TRBD1. The sequence was collected from a woman aged 50 to 65 with renal cell carcinoma. The CDR3 region is CASSRARGRGETQYF. CDR3 nucleotide sequence: TGTGCTAGCAGCCGAGCAAGGGGGCGCGGGGAGACCCAGTACTTC.